The present T cell receptor beta chain was sequenced within a study of blood T cell repertoires in COVID-19. Across the whole study: Samples representing acute and convalescent COVID-19 were sourced from the United States, Italy and Spain.

Participants spanned ages about 18 to 100 years and resided in over 20 US areas. Cohort assignment relied on participant-reported clinical history. How the authors handled the data: Estimated nucleated cell counts came from reference gene primer amplification. Method: immunoSEQ multiplex PCR; TCRdb's copy keeps in-frame clones and lacks some. D and trimming were read from the DNA, whereas the V and J calls and clone size are those reported in that table. The sample holds under 250,000 clones, roughly 87% seen once. This TCR was sampled from a woman younger than 45 with acute COVID-19. Sample: PBMCs or T cells enriched from blood (not recorded which).

CDR3 DNA: TGTGCCTGGAACGAGGGGACAGAGGCTGAAAAACTGTTTTTT. It codes for CAWNEGTEAEKLFF. The V and J genes are TRBV30 and TRBJ1-4, with 7 positions matching TRBD1. The CDR3 loop spans 14 amino acids. Germline V lookup: CDR1 GTSNPN, CDR2 SVGIG (reference sequence). After removal of 4 bases from V and 7 bases from J, the junction contained 9 bases not matched to a gene.